This entry concerns a single T cell receptor beta chain. The data originate from a study of CD8 T cells in Susac syndrome. The wider study: At the time their blood was drawn, patients with Susac syndrome were either therapy-naive, on corticosteroids (with some of them also receiving intravenous immunoglobulin), or on intravenous immunoglobulin alone.

Germline assignment: CDR1 SGHRS and CDR2 YFSETQ. This CDR3 has 15 residues. Trimming took 0 bases from V and 4 from J, leaving 12 bases between them. Both CD4+ and CD8+ T cells were negatively isolated, and TEMRA cells underwent FACS enrichment. With random hexamers, reverse transcription was performed on about 0.5 to 1 ug of RNA. The TCR beta CDR3 was amplified by immunoSEQ multiplex PCR across 54 Vbeta, 13 Jbeta. TCRdb analysed the immunoSEQ multiplex PCR reads with MiXCR anew, one entry per CDR3 protein. The data contain 160,000 or so distinct CDR3 sequences, approximately 94% of them singletons. The sequenced sample was CD4+ T cells from PBMCs. The origin of this receptor is a human donor with Susac syndrome. The chain employs TRBV5-1 and TRBJ2-3; TRBD2 is a possible D gene (7 bases). CDR3 sequence: CASSLGGGDADTQYF. CDR3 coding DNA: TGCGCCAGCAGCTTGGGAGGGGGGGATGCAGATACGCAGTATTTT.